Listed below are T cell receptor beta chains from one sample, sequenced in a study of blood T cell repertoires in COVID-19. The data were produced by immunoSEQ multiplex PCR, yet TCRdb's version contains in-frame clones alone and is incomplete. The sample yields fewer than 40,000 clones, approximately 90% seen once. Sequencing input: peripheral blood. All receptors come from a woman older than 75 with active or convalescent COVID-19. Each CDR3 is given with its conserved first and last residue. The D gene is left open where the match is weak. Clone size is stated in some rows and not others, as once, few, many or a class when expanded.

D | J | size | V | CDR3 | DNA
NA | TRBJ1-1 | NA | TRBV11-2 | CASSLGHSLSFTEAFF | TGTGCCAGCAGCTTAGGGCACAGCCTCTCGTTCACTGAAGCTTTCTTT
TRBD1 | TRBJ1-5 | NA | TRBV11-3 | CASSLPPQDREDQPQHF | TGTGCCAGCAGCTTACCTCCCCAGGACAGGGAGGATCAGCCCCAGCATTTT
NA | TRBJ1-2 | NA | TRBV5-1 | CASGPPTGLDGYTF | TGCGCCAGCGGACCCCCAACAGGGTTGGATGGCTACACCTTC
NA | TRBJ1-2 | few | TRBV5-4 | CASSSLGAYNYGYTF | TGTGCCAGCAGCTCGTTAGGGGCTTATAACTATGGCTACACCTTC
TRBD1 | TRBJ1-4 | NA | TRBV6-5 | CASSYWPGQVNEKLFF | TGTGCCAGCAGTTACTGGCCGGGACAGGTTAATGAAAAACTGTTTTTT
NA | TRBJ2-2 | NA | TRBV18 | CASSPPYMNTGELFF | TGTGCCAGCTCACCACCTTATATGAACACCGGGGAGCTGTTTTTT
TRBD1 | TRBJ2-3 | NA | TRBV7-9 | CASSFGGQGATDTQYF | TGTGCCAGCAGCTTTGGCGGACAGGGGGCCACAGATACGCAGTATTTT
TRBD1 | TRBJ1-4 | NA | TRBV18 | CASSPGGVEYEKLFF | TGTGCCAGCTCCCCAGGGGGGGTCGAGTATGAAAAACTGTTTTTT
NA | TRBJ1-5 | NA | TRBV5-8 | CASSLDTNQPQHF | TGTGCCAGCAGCTTGGATACAAATCAGCCCCAGCATTTT
NA | TRBJ2-4 | NA | TRBV6-1 | CASSDGAGLGTKNIQYF | TGTGCCAGCAGTGACGGCGCAGGGTTGGGAACCAAAAACATTCAGTACTTC
NA | TRBJ1-2 | NA | TRBV19 | CASSIQQGPYGYTF | TGTGCCAGTAGTATACAACAGGGCCCCTATGGCTACACCTTC
NA | TRBJ1-3 | NA | TRBV7-2 | CASSYRVSGNTIYF | TGTGCCAGCAGCTACAGGGTTTCAGGAAACACCATATATTTT
TRBD1 | TRBJ1-1 | once | TRBV7-2 | CASSTQGTEAFF | TGTGCCAGCAGCACACAGGGGACTGAAGCTTTCTTT
NA | TRBJ2-6 | NA | TRBV5-1 | CASSPNRAPGANVLTF | TGCGCCAGCAGCCCTAACAGGGCTCCCGGGGCCAACGTCCTGACTTTC
TRBD2 | TRBJ2-1 | NA | TRBV3-1/TRBV3-2 | CASSQLGGGAGNEQFF | TGTGCCAGCAGCCAACTAGGCGGGGGGGCGGGCAATGAGCAGTTCTTC